The 26 T cell receptor beta chains reported below all come from one sample, sequenced in a study of cytomegalovirus exposure and HLA in healthy donors. Both 60 Vbeta primers and 13 Jbeta primers went into the PCR. TCRdb's table, derived via immunoSEQ multiplex PCR, lists solely in-frame clones and lacks some. The sample yields roughly 40,000 clones, 81% seen once. Material: PBMCs. The source of these receptors is a man aged 45-60 years in good health and CMV-seronegative.

This rearrangement joins TRBV9 to TRBJ1-2; 12 bases align to TRBD1. The length of the CDR3 is 17 residues. Unmatched junction bases numbered 14, after V lost 3 bases and J lost 8 bases. Germline V lookup: CDR1 SGDLS, CDR2 YYNGEE. The CDR3 DNA reads as TGTGCCAGCAGCGCTGACCCCACCGGGACAGGGGGCCAAGGCTACACCTTC. The encoded protein is CASSADPTGTGGQGYTF. Together with reference TRBV9 and TRBJ1-2, the CDR3 gives the full variable domain: DSGVTQTPKHLITATGQRVTLRCSPRSGDLSVYWYQQSLDQGLQFLIQYYNGEERAKGNILERFSAQQFPDLHSELNLSSLELGDSALYFCASSADPTGTGGQGYTFGSGTRLTVV.

The rearrangement joins TRBV13 to TRBJ1-3; 7 bases map to TRBD1. Trimming removed 1 base from V and 2 bases from J; junction bases left unmatched: 2. CDR1 and CDR2 from the germline V gene are PRHDT and FYEKMQ (reference sequence). CDR3 length equals 15 residues. The CDR3 coding sequence is TGTGCCAGCAGCTTAGAGGGACAGCCTGGAAACACCATATATTTT. As protein: CASSLEGQPGNTIYF.

The chain recombines TRBV29-1 with TRBJ2-1, with a tentative D call TRBD1 (5 bases). V was pared by 2 bases and J by 5 bases, with 10 bases between. Germline-derived CDR1 and CDR2 are SQVTM and ANQGSEA. This CDR3 contains 13 residues. DNA for the CDR3: TGCAGCGTTGAACAACAGGCTAACAATGAGCAGTTCTTC. This translates into CSVEQQANNEQFF.

This clone was observed a handful of times. The J gene is TRBJ2-5, the V gene TRBV9, with D possibly being TRBD2 (5 bases). The CDR3 loop spans 15 amino acids. The germline gives CDR1 SGDLS, CDR2 YYNGEE. Trimming stripped 0 bases from V and 0 bases from J, with 9 bases between. The CDR3 loop is CASSVEGLDQETQYF. The CDR3 coding sequence is TGTGCCAGCAGCGTAGAAGGACTCGACCAAGAGACCCAGTACTTC. Filled out from reference TRBV9 and TRBJ2-5, the complete variable domain reads DSGVTQTPKHLITATGQRVTLRCSPRSGDLSVYWYQQSLDQGLQFLIQYYNGEERAKGNILERFSAQQFPDLHSELNLSSLELGDSALYFCASSVEGLDQETQYFGPGTRLLVL.

As concerns this clone: Other DNA sequences in the same sample also yield this CDR3. This sequence joins TRBV29-1 and TRBJ2-7; a weak D match, TRBD1 (5 bases). The CDR3 contains 12 residues. The V end was cut by 5 bases, the J end by 0 bases, with 8 bases between. The germline V gene has CDR1 SQVTM and CDR2 ANQGSEA. The CDR3 protein is CSVTGTSYEQYF. The DNA of the CDR3 is TGCAGCGTTACAGGTACCTCCTACGAGCAGTACTTC.

The rearrangement joins TRBV28 to TRBJ2-7, with TRBD2 as a possible D gene (6 bases). CDR3 size: 16 residues. Trimming removed 6 bases from V and 1 base from J, with 19 bases in between. CDR1 is MDHEN and CDR2 is SYDVKM in the germline V gene. The CDR3 loop reads CASSPTPGLDSYEQYF. The CDR3 DNA reads TGTGCCAGCAGCCCAACACCGGGACTGGATTCCTACGAGCAGTACTTC.

The DNA of the CDR3 is TGTGCCAGCAGGAAACAGGGTTTCACTGAAGCTTTCTTT. Protein: CASRKQGFTEAFF. This chain joins TRBV11-2 and TRBJ1-1, with TRBD1 as a possible D gene (6 bases). Germline values: CDR1 SGHAT, CDR2 FQNNGV. V lost 6 bases and J lost 4, with 12 bases in between. The CDR3 is 13 residues long. The full variable domain, completed using reference TRBV11-2 and TRBJ1-1, is EAGVAQSPRYKIIEKRQSVAFWCNPISGHATLYWYQQILGQGPKLLIQFQNNGVVDDSQLPKDRFSAERLKGVDSTLKIQPAKLEDSAVYLCASRKQGFTEAFFGQGTRLTVV.

The chain has TRBV27 and TRBJ2-7, with D perhaps matching TRBD1 (5 bases). Per the germline V gene, CDR1 is MNHEY and CDR2 is SMNVEV (reference sequence). This CDR3 has 16 residues. V lost 4 bases and J lost 3, with 19 bases in between. The CDR3 region has the DNA TGTGCCAGCAGTTCCGTCCGGGCCGAAGGGGTCTACGAGCAGTACTTC. Translated, it gives CASSSVRAEGVYEQYF.

The chain uses TRBV13 and TRBJ2-1; D is undetermined. This CDR3 comprises 13 residues. Germline values: CDR1 PRHDT, CDR2 FYEKMQ (reference sequence). V was pared by 0 bases and J by 6 bases, with 6 bases between. The CDR3 nucleotides read TGTGCCAGCAGCTTAGGCCTAGGCAATGAGCAGTTCTTC. This encodes CASSLGLGNEQFF.

The chain joins TRBV29-1 to TRBJ1-4; weak D call: TRBD1 (6 bases). This CDR3 contains 12 residues. Germline V gene data show CDR1 as SQVTM and CDR2 as ANQGSEA. V lost 7 bases to trimming and J lost 10 bases, with 16 bases between them. DNA of the CDR3: TGCAGCGCCGGGGAGGGAGGGGGAAAACTGTTTTTT. This sequence encodes CSAGEGGGKLFF. Supplemented by reference TRBV29-1 and TRBJ1-4, the full variable domain reads SAVISQKPSRDICQRGTSLTIQCQVDSQVTMMFWYRQQPGQSLTLIATANQGSEATYESGFVIDKFPISRPNLTFSTLTVSNMSPEDSSIYLCSAGEGGGKLFFGSGTQLSVL.

The genes are TRBV5-6 and TRBJ2-1; 7 bases are shared with TRBD1. V gave up 4 bases and J gave up 2 bases; unmatched junction bases: 6. The germline gives CDR1 SGHDT, CDR2 YYEEEE. The CDR3 is 15 residues long. The CDR3 coding sequence is TGTGCCAGCAGCCCCCCACAGGGGCCCTACAATGAGCAGTTCTTC. Residues: CASSPPQGPYNEQFF.

The genes are TRBV7-3 and TRBJ1-1; 10 nucleotides line up with TRBD1. Germline V gives CDR1 SGHTA, CDR2 FQGTGA. This CDR3 comprises 15 residues. V lost 4 bases, J lost 4 bases, and 6 bases stayed unmatched. CDR3: CASSSDRGLGTEAFF. The CDR3 DNA reads TGTGCCAGCAGCTCCGACAGGGGGCTGGGCACTGAAGCTTTCTTT. Filled out from reference TRBV7-3 and TRBJ1-1, the complete variable domain reads GAGVSQTPSNKVTEKGKYVELRCDPISGHTALYWYRQSLGQGPEFLIYFQGTGAADDSGLPNDRFFAVRPEGSVSTLKIQRTERGDSAVYLCASSSDRGLGTEAFFGQGTRLTVV.

This clone was found once. The V gene is TRBV19, the J gene TRBJ1-2; 7 bases are shared with TRBD1. Germline V CDR1 and CDR2: LNHDA, SQIVND (reference sequence). This CDR3 comprises 15 residues. V was pared by 6 bases and J by 2 bases, with 9 bases of the junction left unmatched. CDR3 sequence: CASSLFGGQNYGYTF. CDR3 in DNA: TGTGCCAGTAGCCTCTTTGGGGGACAGAACTATGGCTACACCTTC.

V gene TRBV11-2 combines with J gene TRBJ2-2, with 13 bases lining up with TRBD2. This CDR3 has 17 amino acids. Looked up from germline, CDR1 is SGHAT and CDR2 is FQNNGV. The V and J ends lost 5 bases and 4 bases, in that order; junction bases with no gene match: 7. This chain's CDR3 is CASSRGLAGSFTGELFF. CDR3 sequence (DNA): TGTGCCAGCAGCAGGGGACTAGCGGGAAGTTTCACCGGGGAGCTGTTTTTT. The full variable domain, rest sourced from reference TRBV11-2 and TRBJ2-2, is EAGVAQSPRYKIIEKRQSVAFWCNPISGHATLYWYQQILGQGPKLLIQFQNNGVVDDSQLPKDRFSAERLKGVDSTLKIQPAKLEDSAVYLCASSRGLAGSFTGELFFGEGSRLTVL.

This chain joins TRBV19 and TRBJ2-7; TRBD2 agrees at 13 bases. V lost 7 bases and J lost 3; bases outside the gene matches: 6. CDR3 length: 15 residues. From germline, CDR1 is LNHDA and CDR2 SQIVND (reference sequence). The CDR3 DNA sequence: TGTGCCAGTAATCCAGGACTAGCGGGGGTCTACGAGCAGTACTTC. Amino acids: CASNPGLAGVYEQYF.

This rearrangement joins TRBV5-1 to TRBJ2-1, with 14 bases that match TRBD2. The germline V gene encodes CDR1 SGHRS and CDR2 YFSETQ. The CDR3 spans 17 residues. J gave up 9 bases and V 1 base, and 9 bases lay outside the gene matches. The CDR3 loop reads CASSLLVTSGRDPEQFF. CDR3 bases: TGCGCCAGCAGCTTGTTGGTGACTAGCGGGAGGGACCCTGAGCAGTTCTTC.

The chain couples TRBV18 to TRBJ2-7, with D unclear. Trimming took 2 bases from V and 3 from J, leaving 11 bases between them. Germline V gives CDR1 KGHSH, CDR2 LQKENI. The CDR3 totals 14 residues. As DNA, the CDR3 is TGTGCCAGCTCACCAGAGACGGAGCTCTACGAGCAGTACTTC. Encoded protein: CASSPETELYEQYF.

The table lists this clone with a few counts. The V and J genes are TRBV11-2 and TRBJ1-3; D unclear. The CDR3 is 12 amino acids. V was clipped by 3 bases and J by 3 bases, with 3 bases between them. Germline V gene lookup returns CDR1 SGHAT and CDR2 FQNNGV. The CDR3 DNA sequence: TGTGCCAGCAGCTTGTATGGAAACACCATATATTTT. It yields the protein CASSLYGNTIYF.

The rearrangement uses TRBV7-2 and TRBJ1-2, with 9 bases aligning to TRBD1. The germline V gene encodes CDR1 SGHTA and CDR2 FQGNSA. This CDR3 has 15 residues. Trimming cost V 1 base and J 3 bases; bases outside gene matches: 3. The DNA of the CDR3 is TGTGCCAGCAGCTTAGACAGGGGGCGGGACTATGGCTACACCTTC. Protein: CASSLDRGRDYGYTF.

This clone has just one count. V usage is TRBV19 and J usage is TRBJ2-1, with 9 bases fitting TRBD2. CDR1 and CDR2 from the germline V gene are LNHDA and SQIVND (reference sequence). J lost 1 base, V lost 3 bases, and 7 bases had no gene match. This CDR3 region has 17 residues. The CDR3 region is CASSMGRSGRSYNEQFF. CDR3 DNA sequence: TGTGCCAGTAGTATGGGACGGAGCGGGAGGTCCTACAATGAGCAGTTCTTC.

V usage is TRBV30 and J usage is TRBJ1-1; TRBD1 matches at 9 bases. The CDR3 has 13 residues. CDR1 and CDR2 from the germline V gene are GTSNPN and SVGIG (reference sequence). V shed 8 bases and J 4 bases; nucleotides not matched to a gene: 8. This CDR3 is CAVDRGDGTEAFF. The CDR3 DNA sequence: TGTGCCGTGGACAGGGGAGACGGCACTGAAGCTTTCTTT. Together with reference TRBV30 and TRBJ1-1, the CDR3 gives the full variable domain: SQTIHQWPATLVQPVGSPLSLECTVEGTSNPNLYWYRQAAGRGLQLLFYSVGIGQISSEVPQNLSASRPQDRQFILSSKKLLLSDSGFYLCAVDRGDGTEAFFGQGTRLTVV.

The chain links TRBV27 to TRBJ1-5; 8 nucleotides match TRBD1. The CDR3 sequence is 15 residues long. V was clipped by 8 bases and J by 1 base; unmatched bases: 7. Germline CDR1 and CDR2: MNHEY and SMNVEV (reference sequence). CDR3 sequence: CASGMRQGSNQPQHF. The CDR3 nucleotides are TGTGCCAGCGGAATGAGACAGGGGAGCAATCAGCCCCAGCATTTT.

The J gene is TRBJ2-7, the V gene TRBV5-1, with a possible D match to TRBD2 (6 bases). The ends were cut back, 4 bases at V and 3 bases at J, with 20 bases in the middle. The germline gives CDR1 SGHRS, CDR2 YFSETQ. This CDR3 contains 16 residues. CDR3 sequence (DNA): TGCGCCAGCAGCCTCTCGGGGGTCGGGTCCAACTACGAGCAGTACTTC. Protein product: CASSLSGVGSNYEQYF.

The DNA of the CDR3 is TGCGCCAGCAGCCAAGATTTAGAACAGCCCCAGCATTTT. Translating gives CASSQDLEQPQHF. This chain links TRBV4-3 with TRBJ1-5; D call uncertain. CDR1 and CDR2 from the germline V gene are LGHNA and YSLEER. V was pared by 0 bases and J by 7 bases, with 7 bases between. The CDR3 loop spans 13 amino acids.

This sequence joins TRBV27 and TRBJ2-1, with TRBD2 matching 12 bases. This CDR3 spans 16 amino acids. Per germline, CDR1 MNHEY and CDR2 SMNVEV (reference sequence). V shed 5 bases and J 7 bases; nucleotides not matched to a gene: 9. CDR3 nucleotides: TGTGCCAGCAGTCCAGTACTAGCGGGAGGTACGAATGAGCAGTTCTTC. It specifies CASSPVLAGGTNEQFF.

This clone was picked up a small number of times. The chain employs TRBV29-1 and TRBJ2-1; 13 nucleotides line up with TRBD2. Germline V CDR1 and CDR2: SQVTM, ANQGSEA. CDR3 length: 15 residues. V shed 6 bases and J 4 bases; nucleotides not matched to a gene: 6. CDR3 DNA sequence: TGCAGCGTGGGGGGACTAGCGGGAAGGTACAATGAGCAGTTCTTC. This encodes CSVGGLAGRYNEQFF.